This entry describes one T cell receptor (beta chain). Cohort allocation depended upon clinical history that participants reported. Germline CDR1 is MNHNS and CDR2 is SASEGT. V lost 3 bases, J lost 3 bases, and 4 bases stayed unmatched. The length of the CDR3 is 16 residues. These data originate in a study of blood T cell repertoires in COVID-19. Study details: Sites in the United States, Italy and Spain provided acute and convalescent COVID-19 samples.

Assay: immunoSEQ multiplex PCR; the TCRdb copy retains only in-frame clones and omits some. The sample holds hundreds of thousands of clones, 86% seen once. Sequenced input: PBMCs or T cells enriched from blood (not recorded which). The sequence was obtained from a woman in her 50s in a cohort exposed to, infected with or recovered from COVID-19 (not recorded which). The chain combines TRBV6-1 with TRBJ2-5; TRBD2 agrees at 13 bases. The CDR3 coding sequence is TGTGCCAGCAGTGACCCAGGACTAGCGGGAGAAGAGACCCAGTACTTC. Its translation is CASSDPGLAGEETQYF.